This T cell receptor beta chain was recorded in a study of tumor and adjacent non-tumor tissue in lung cancer. The library came from three nested PCR rounds adapted from ARM-PCR protocols. From the multiplex PCR reads, TCRdb called clonotypes with MiXCR, one entry per CDR3 protein. Of about 110,000 distinct CDR3 sequences detected, about 61% appear once; the ten largest clones hold under 20%. No cell sorting was done before RNA was extracted from the tissue. The normal lung tissue was taken more than 3 cm from the tumor edge. The source material was distant non-tumor lung tissue. This sequence was found in a man between 60 and 75 years old with non-small cell lung cancer.

The CDR3 reads CSIETGRIGKLFF. The CDR3 nucleotides are TGCAGCATAGAAACAGGGAGGATTGGAAAACTGTTTTTT. This chain links TRBV29-1 with TRBJ1-4, with D tentatively TRBD1 (6 bases). Germline values: CDR1 SQVTM, CDR2 ANQGSEA. Trimming stripped 8 bases from V and 10 bases from J, with 20 bases between. This CDR3 comprises 13 residues.